Given below is one T cell receptor beta chain in context. Cohort 3 donors were reported recovered after two negative PCRs, clearance, or symptom resolution. This sample is drawn from a study of blood T cell repertoires in COVID-19. As for the study in general: The United States, Italy and Spain provided the acute and convalescent COVID-19 samples.

Original processing methods: How many nucleated cells were present was estimated from reference gene primer amplification. The data were produced by immunoSEQ multiplex PCR, yet TCRdb's version contains in-frame clones alone and is incomplete. V, J and clone size are taken as reported in that table, and D and trimming were inferred from the DNA itself. Of roughly 190,000 clones in the sample, around 90% were seen once. Germline loops: CDR1 SGHDT, CDR2 YYEEEE. V was pared by 3 bases and J by 4 bases, with 5 bases between. The CDR3 is 11 residues long. The sequence derives from a woman aged 25 to 39 who had recovered from COVID-19. J is TRBJ2-7 and V is TRBV5-6; D call uncertain. The sequencing sample was made of PBMCs or T cells enriched from blood (not recorded which). This CDR3 reads CASSSGYEQYF. The CDR3 region has the DNA TGTGCCAGCAGCTCAGGTTACGAGCAGTACTTC. Combining the CDR3 with reference TRBV5-6 and TRBJ2-7 gives the whole variable domain DAGVTQSPTHLIKTRGQQVTLRCSPKSGHDTVSWYQQALGQGPQFIFQYYEEEERQRGNFPDRFSGHQFPNYSSELNVNALLLGDSALYLCASSSGYEQYFGPGTRLTVT.